This record looks at one T cell receptor beta chain sequence and its context. Its antigen is unidentified. TCRdb keeps only in-frame clones here, not all; method: immunoSEQ multiplex PCR. The table has approximately 64,000 clones, 85% to 90% seen once. This entry comes from a study of T cells in localized non-small cell lung cancer. Study findings and constraints: Adjacent lung held a median around 56 of the top 100 tumor clones. Higher blood T cell density tracked longer overall survival. Uninvolved adjacent lung had the highest recorded T cell clonality, with tumor below it.

Looked up from germline, CDR1 is SEHNR and CDR2 is FQNEAQ (reference sequence). With 7 bases removed from V and 5 bases from J, the gap between germline ends came to 10 bases. CDR3 size: 12 residues. Source: peripheral blood, taken before any cancer treatment. The receptor comes from a woman aged 40 to 75 with stage I lung adenocarcinoma. This sequence joins TRBV7-9 and TRBJ2-3; D is unclear. The CDR3 sequence: CASTSILDTQYF. CDR3 coding DNA: TGTGCCAGCACCTCCATTCTAGATACGCAGTATTTT.